This T cell receptor beta chain stems from a study of blood T cells in healthy people across ages. Overall study findings and caveats: With age, beta diversity per million T cells declined roughly linearly, significantly by approximately 41. Fewer expanded clones and more diversity marked long-lived versus aged donors. It was not possible, with unsorted PBMCs, to conclusively compare naive and antigen-experienced cells.

Details on this clonotype: Antigen: not known.

Combining a sample-barcoded 5' primer with a J-beta primer mix, a second PCR ran for roughly 6 to 12 cycles. Every molecule of cDNA carried a tag from a template-switch adaptor with 12 random nucleotides. MiXCR, applied by TCRdb to the 5' RACE reads, yields one record per CDR3 protein. Seen here are roughly 800,000 distinct CDR3 sequences, over 45% observed once, and the top ten hold over 20%. Germline-derived CDR1 and CDR2 are KGHSH and LQKENI. The CDR3 contains 13 residues. With 3 bases removed from V and 15 bases from J, the gap between germline ends came to 18 bases. The source of this sequence is a man aged 25-45 years in good health. What was sequenced was blood. The rearrangement uses TRBV18 and TRBJ1-5; D gene ambiguous. CDR3 protein: CASSPRTDGLRHF. The CDR3 DNA sequence: TGTGCCAGCTCACCGAGAACCGACGGCCTTAGGCATTTT.